These 25 T cell receptor beta chains were sequenced from one sample in a study of blood T cell repertoires in COVID-19. Data came from immunoSEQ multiplex PCR; TCRdb stores just in-frame clones and leaves some out. The table includes about 120,000 clones, about nine tenths detected once. The sequenced sample was peripheral blood. These receptors were collected from a man between 40 and 49 years old with acute or convalescent COVID-19.

This clone was picked up one time. The genes are TRBV18 and TRBJ1-4, with D unresolved. The CDR3 covers 13 residues. Germline CDR1 KGHSH, CDR2 LQKENI. V was pared by 5 bases and J by 5 bases, with 9 bases between. The CDR3 DNA is TGTGCCAGCTCATCGACACAGAATGAAAAACTGTTTTTT. This gives the protein CASSSTQNEKLFF. Together with reference TRBV18 and TRBJ1-4, the CDR3 gives the full variable domain: NAGVMQNPRHLVRRRGQEARLRCSPMKGHSHVYWYRQLPEEGLKFMVYLQKENIIDESGMPKERFSAEFPKEGPSILRIQQVVRGDSAAYFCASSSTQNEKLFFGSGTQLSVL.

The V gene is TRBV7-9, the J gene TRBJ2-6; D ambiguous. Germline lookup yields CDR1 SEHNR and CDR2 FQNEAQ (reference sequence). V lost 3 bases and J 0 bases, leaving 3 bases between the germline ends. The CDR3 totals 14 residues. The CDR3, as DNA: TGTGCCAGCAGCTTTATCTCTGGGGCCAACGTCCTGACTTTC. It encodes CASSFISGANVLTF.

The CDR3 DNA is TGTGCCAGCAGCTTAGCGGAATTGGGACACTGGAGCGGGGAGCTGTTTTTT. This gives the protein CASSLAELGHWSGELFF. The V call is TRBV7-9, the J call TRBJ2-2; a possible D gene is TRBD1 (6 bases). Per germline, CDR1 SEHNR and CDR2 FQNEAQ (reference sequence). With 0 bases removed from V and 7 bases from J, the gap between germline ends came to 18 bases. CDR3 length: 17 residues.

This rearrangement joins TRBV12-3 or TRBV12-4 to TRBJ2-7; a possible D gene is TRBD2 (6 bases). V lost 7 bases and J lost 1, with 11 bases in between. The CDR3 length is 13 residues. The CDR3 spells CASTYGGSYEQYF. In nucleotides, the CDR3 is TGTGCCAGCACTTACGGGGGATCCTACGAGCAGTACTTC.

The chain employs TRBV7-9 and TRBJ1-6, with a tentative D call TRBD1 (6 bases). Trimming shortened V by 5 bases and J by 7 bases, and 15 bases separated the two germline ends. The CDR3 contains 15 residues. Germline lookup yields CDR1 SEHNR and CDR2 FQNEAQ (reference sequence). CDR3 loop: CASSPLNTGNSPLHF. CDR3 sequence (DNA): TGTGCCAGCAGCCCGCTTAACACAGGGAATTCACCCCTCCACTTT. The full variable domain, rest sourced from reference TRBV7-9 and TRBJ1-6, is DTGVSQNPRHKITKRGQNVTFRCDPISEHNRLYWYRQTLGQGPEFLTYFQNEAQLEKSRLLSDRFSAERPKGSFSTLEIQRTEQGDSAMYLCASSPLNTGNSPLHFGNGTRLTVT.

The V and J genes are TRBV24-1 and TRBJ2-1, with D maybe TRBD2 (6 bases). Germline values: CDR1 KGHDR, CDR2 SFDVKD. The ends were cut back, 4 bases at V and 7 bases at J, with 25 bases in the middle. The CDR3 runs to 18 residues. CDR3 bases: TGTGCCACCAGTGACTCTCTGGGGGGTCTCTATAATACAAATGAGCAGTTCTTC. Translating it yields CATSDSLGGLYNTNEQFF.

The genes are TRBV5-5 and TRBJ1-2; 9 positions agree with TRBD1. The CDR3 has 16 amino acids. Germline assignment: CDR1 SGHKS and CDR2 YYEKEE (reference sequence). With 4 bases clipped from V and 0 bases from J, the junction kept 7 bases outside the gene matches. The CDR3 sequence is CASSDPDRGANYGYTF. For the CDR3, the DNA is TGTGCCAGCAGCGACCCGGACAGGGGAGCTAACTATGGCTACACCTTC.

In the case of this clone: At the DNA level, this CDR3 is encoded by other sequences in the same sample as well. The rearrangement joins TRBV6-5 to TRBJ1-5, with 7 bases fitting TRBD1. The germline CDR1 and CDR2 sequences are MNHEY and SVGAGI. The ends lost 6 bases at V and 4 bases at J; junction bases unmatched: 3. The CDR3 runs 13 residues. The CDR3 here is CASSPDRNQPQHF. The DNA for the CDR3 is TGTGCCAGCAGCCCGGACAGGAATCAGCCCCAGCATTTT.

The J gene is TRBJ1-1, the V gene TRBV5-5; TRBD1 aligns across 9 bases. The germline V gene has CDR1 SGHKS and CDR2 YYEKEE (reference sequence). The CDR3 is made up of 17 amino acids. With 4 bases clipped from V and 1 base from J, the junction kept 11 bases outside the gene matches. The CDR3 coding sequence is TGTGCCAGCAGCCCGCTAACACCGGGACAGGGGAACACTGAAGCTTTCTTT. This codes for CASSPLTPGQGNTEAFF. Full variable domain (rest looked up from reference TRBV5-5 and TRBJ1-1): DAGVTQSPTHLIKTRGQQVTLRCSPISGHKSVSWYQQVLGQGPQFIFQYYEKEERGRGNFPDRFSARQFPNYSSELNVNALLLGDSALYLCASSPLTPGQGNTEAFFGQGTRLTVV.

The chain couples TRBV30 to TRBJ2-7; the D gene is possibly TRBD1 (6 bases). V was cut by 2 bases and J by 2 bases, with 7 bases left in between. The CDR3 contains 12 residues. The germline V gene has CDR1 GTSNPN and CDR2 SVGIG (reference sequence). CDR3 nucleotides: TGTGCCTGGAGTCAGGGGCCCTACGAGCAGTACTTC. Protein: CAWSQGPYEQYF. The whole variable domain, filled in from reference TRBV30 and TRBJ2-7, reads SQTIHQWPATLVQPVGSPLSLECTVEGTSNPNLYWYRQAAGRGLQLLFYSVGIGQISSEVPQNLSASRPQDRQFILSSKKLLLSDSGFYLCAWSQGPYEQYFGPGTRLTVT.

J is TRBJ1-2 and V is TRBV6-5; tentative D call: TRBD1 (5 bases). The CDR3 length is 11 residues. CDR1 MNHEY and CDR2 SVGAGI come from the germline V gene. V was cut by 7 bases and J by 10 bases, with 13 bases left in between. CDR3 sequence (DNA): TGTGCCAGCACCGACACGGGACTCTACACCTTC. The encoded protein is CASTDTGLYTF.

This chain links TRBV29-1 with TRBJ2-2; the D gene is possibly TRBD1 (6 bases). This CDR3 has 14 amino acids. V gave up 4 bases and J gave up 4 bases, with 13 bases separating them. Germline V CDR1 and CDR2: SQVTM, ANQGSEA. The CDR3 protein is CSVVDRSTTGELFF. CDR3 nucleotides: TGCAGCGTTGTCGACAGGAGTACCACCGGGGAGCTGTTTTTT.

The rearrangement links TRBV4-3 to TRBJ1-1, with 8 bases identical to TRBD1. With 3 bases clipped from V and 10 bases from J, the junction kept 10 bases outside the gene matches. Germline values: CDR1 LGHNA, CDR2 YSLEER. The length of the CDR3 is 14 residues. For the CDR3, the DNA is TGCGCCAGCAGCCATTCCGGGACAGGTTTCGGAGCTTTCTTT. Residues: CASSHSGTGFGAFF.

J is TRBJ1-5 and V is TRBV5-5, with 7 bases that match TRBD1. The V segment lost 8 bases and the J segment 3 bases; nucleotides outside the gene matches: 5. This CDR3 region has 13 residues. Germline lookup yields CDR1 SGHKS and CDR2 YYEKEE (reference sequence). The CDR3 is CASRQGFNQPQHF. CDR3 bases: TGTGCCAGTCGACAGGGTTTCAATCAGCCCCAGCATTTT.

This sequence joins TRBV5-5 and TRBJ1-5; no reliable D call. The CDR3 totals 15 residues. V was shortened by 4 bases and J by 0 bases, with 11 bases between the two germline ends. Germline V gene sequence: CDR1 SGHKS, CDR2 YYEKEE (reference sequence). The CDR3 reads CASSPGGYSNQPQHF. As DNA, the CDR3 is TGTGCCAGCAGCCCGGGAGGCTATAGCAATCAGCCCCAGCATTTT.

This chain connects TRBV19 to TRBJ1-4, with TRBD1 matching 7 bases. V was clipped by 8 bases and J by 10 bases; unmatched bases: 7. From germline, CDR1 is LNHDA and CDR2 SQIVND (reference sequence). The CDR3 extends over 12 amino acids. This CDR3 reads CASRGQLGKLFF. For the CDR3, the DNA is TGTGCCAGTCGGGGACAGCTGGGAAAACTGTTTTTT.

The V and J genes are TRBV6-1 and TRBJ1-5; the D is unclear. The CDR3 is 14 residues long. Trimming took 1 base from V and 7 from J, leaving 11 bases between them. Germline loops: CDR1 MNHNS, CDR2 SASEGT. Here the CDR3 reads CASSEGTGGQPQHF. The CDR3 DNA is TGTGCCAGCAGTGAAGGGACGGGCGGGCAGCCCCAGCATTTT.

The chain uses TRBV18 and TRBJ1-2; D perhaps matches TRBD1 (6 bases). V was pared by 2 bases and J by 3 bases, with 13 bases between. Germline V gene data show CDR1 as KGHSH and CDR2 as LQKENI. This CDR3 contains 15 residues. This CDR3 reads CASSPSSGQDYGYTF. The DNA of the CDR3 is TGTGCCAGCTCACCATCCTCGGGACAAGACTATGGCTACACCTTC.

The chain combines TRBV6-5 with TRBJ1-1; tentative D call: TRBD1 (6 bases). Trimming left V 0 bases short and J 4 bases short, with 12 bases between. The germline V gene encodes CDR1 MNHEY and CDR2 SVGAGI. The CDR3 runs to 15 residues. The CDR3 bases are TGTGCCAGCAGTTACTCGGGGGGGCGCGTCACTGAAGCTTTCTTT. It specifies CASSYSGGRVTEAFF.

V usage is TRBV5-1 and J usage is TRBJ2-7, with 9 bases that match TRBD1. The V and J ends lost 2 bases and 2 bases, in that order; junction bases with no gene match: 11. Germline CDR1 SGHRS, CDR2 YFSETQ. The length of the CDR3 is 17 residues. This CDR3 is CASSLPGTGNNAYEQYF. The CDR3 DNA follows: TGCGCCAGCAGCTTACCTGGGACAGGGAATAATGCCTACGAGCAGTACTTC. Looking up the rest from reference TRBV5-1 and TRBJ2-7 gives the full variable domain: KAGVTQTPRYLIKTRGQQVTLSCSPISGHRSVSWYQQTPGQGLQFLFEYFSETQRNKGNFPGRFSGRQFSNSRSEMNVSTLELGDSALYLCASSLPGTGNNAYEQYFGPGTRLTVT.

The rearrangement joins TRBV4-3 to TRBJ1-6; D unresolved. V lost 0 bases to trimming and J lost 4 bases, with 10 bases between them. Looked up from germline, CDR1 is LGHNA and CDR2 is YSLEER. This CDR3 spans 16 amino acids. The CDR3 spells CASSQDPIPYNSPLHF. The CDR3 DNA follows: TGCGCCAGCAGCCAAGATCCTATTCCGTATAATTCACCCCTCCACTTT.

This clone was observed a single time. The chain employs TRBV9 and TRBJ2-3; 8 positions match TRBD1. This CDR3 contains 15 residues. The germline V gene has CDR1 SGDLS and CDR2 YYNGEE. J was trimmed by 11 bases and V by 1 base; bases with no gene match: 12. The CDR3 bases are TGTGCCAGCAGCGTATCGGGACAGGTCCCTCAGGAGCAGTATTTT. It encodes CASSVSGQVPQEQYF.

This clone showed up just once. The chain is built from TRBV6-1 and TRBJ2-7; 12 bases align to TRBD2. Germline values: CDR1 MNHNS, CDR2 SASEGT. This CDR3 is 16 amino acids long. V shed 3 bases and J 10 bases; nucleotides not matched to a gene: 13. The CDR3 is CASSEGLAGGPYSQYF. The CDR3 DNA follows: TGTGCCAGCAGTGAGGGGCTAGCGGGAGGGCCGTATTCCCAGTACTTC.

CDR3 nucleotides: TGTGCCAGCAGCTTGCAGGGGGCGTACAATGAGCAGTTCTTC. This translates into CASSLQGAYNEQFF. The chain combines TRBV5-6 with TRBJ2-1; the match to TRBD1 covers 8 bases. This CDR3 contains 14 residues. Germline V gene data show CDR1 as SGHDT and CDR2 as YYEEEE. Trimming at V came to 1 base and at J to 4 bases, leaving 1 base not matched to a gene.

V gene TRBV5-8 combines with J gene TRBJ2-7; 12 bases line up with TRBD2. The CDR3 consists of 18 residues. J was trimmed by 7 bases and V by 4 bases; bases with no gene match: 18. Germline V lookup: CDR1 SGHTS, CDR2 YDEGEE. The CDR3 nucleotides are TGTGCCAGCAGCACGACCGGGACTAGCGGGCAATTAACCGGGGAGCAGTACTTC. Amino acid sequence: CASSTTGTSGQLTGEQYF.